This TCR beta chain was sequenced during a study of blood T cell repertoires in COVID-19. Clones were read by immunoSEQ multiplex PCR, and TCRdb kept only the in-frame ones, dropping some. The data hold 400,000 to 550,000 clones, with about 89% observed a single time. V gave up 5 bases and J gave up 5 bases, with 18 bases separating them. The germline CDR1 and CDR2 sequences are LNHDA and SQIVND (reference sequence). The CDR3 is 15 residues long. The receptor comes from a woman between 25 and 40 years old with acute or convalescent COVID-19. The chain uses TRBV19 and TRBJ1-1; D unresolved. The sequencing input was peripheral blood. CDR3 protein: CASSDQDPGRTEAFF. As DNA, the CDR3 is TGTGCCAGTAGTGACCAAGACCCAGGAAGGACTGAAGCTTTCTTT. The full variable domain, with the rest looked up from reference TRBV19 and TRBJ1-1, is DGGITQSPKYLFRKEGQNVTLSCEQNLNHDAMYWYRQDPGQGLRLIYYSQIVNDFQKGDIAEGYSVSREKKESFPLTVTSAQKNPTAFYLCASSDQDPGRTEAFFGQGTRLTVV.